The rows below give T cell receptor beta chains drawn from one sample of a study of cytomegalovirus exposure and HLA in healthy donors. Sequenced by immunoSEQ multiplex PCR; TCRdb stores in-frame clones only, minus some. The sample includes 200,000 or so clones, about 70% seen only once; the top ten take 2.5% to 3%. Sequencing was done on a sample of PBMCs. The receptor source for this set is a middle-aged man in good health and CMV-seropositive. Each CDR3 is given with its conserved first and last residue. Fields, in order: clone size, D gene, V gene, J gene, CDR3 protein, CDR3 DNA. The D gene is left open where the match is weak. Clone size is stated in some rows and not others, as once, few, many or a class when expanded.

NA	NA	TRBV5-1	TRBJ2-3	CASSTGGTDTQYF	TGCGCCAGCAGCACCGGGGGCACAGATACGCAGTATTTT
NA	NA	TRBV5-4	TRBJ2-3	CASSFGADTQYF	TGTGCCAGCAGCTTCGGGGCAGATACGCAGTATTTT
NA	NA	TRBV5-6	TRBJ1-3	CASSFGTLGNTIYF	TGTGCCAGCAGCTTCGGGACACTCGGAAACACCATATATTTT
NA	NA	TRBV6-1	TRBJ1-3	CASSENGAGNTIYF	TGTGCCAGCAGTGAAAACGGTGCTGGAAACACCATATATTTT
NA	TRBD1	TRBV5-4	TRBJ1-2	CASSLTGQGNGYTF	TGTGCCAGCAGCCTGACGGGACAGGGGAATGGCTACACCTTC
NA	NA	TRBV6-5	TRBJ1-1	CASSYSGTSNTEAFF	TGTGCCAGCAGTTACTCCGGGACATCGAACACTGAAGCTTTCTTT
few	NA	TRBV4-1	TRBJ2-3	CASRTGGELGTQYF	TGCGCCAGCCGGACAGGAGGGGAGCTGGGTACGCAGTATTTT
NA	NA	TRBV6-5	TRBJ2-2	CASSYSSGNTGELFF	TGTGCCAGCAGTTACTCGTCCGGGAACACCGGGGAGCTGTTTTTT
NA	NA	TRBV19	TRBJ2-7	CASSGQTYEQYF	TGTGCCAGTAGTGGACAGACCTACGAGCAGTACTTC
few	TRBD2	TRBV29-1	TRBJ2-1	CSVETSGGSLFYNEQFF	TGCAGCGTTGAGACTAGCGGGGGGTCCCTGTTCTACAATGAGCAGTTCTTC
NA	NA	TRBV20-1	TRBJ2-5	CSAYGETQYF	TGCAGTGCCTACGGGGAGACCCAGTACTTC
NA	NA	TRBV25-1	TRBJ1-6	CASSDPGEGSPLHF	TGTGCCAGCAGTGACCCAGGGGAGGGTTCACCCCTCCACTTT
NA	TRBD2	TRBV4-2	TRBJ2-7	CASSQELAGGQDEQYF	TGTGCCAGCAGCCAGGAACTAGCGGGGGGGCAAGACGAGCAGTACTTC
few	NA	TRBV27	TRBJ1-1	CASSSRGQRDGRTEAFF	TGTGCCAGCAGTTCACGAGGACAGCGGGACGGAAGGACTGAAGCTTTCTTT
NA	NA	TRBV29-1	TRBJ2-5	CTAEAGETQYF	TGCACCGCCGAGGCAGGGGAGACCCAGTACTTC
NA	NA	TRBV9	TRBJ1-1	CASSVGDMNTEAFF	TGTGCCAGCAGCGTAGGCGATATGAACACTGAAGCTTTCTTT
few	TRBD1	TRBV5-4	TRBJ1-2	CASSWTGNDYGYTF	TGTGCCAGCAGCTGGACAGGGAACGACTATGGCTACACCTTC
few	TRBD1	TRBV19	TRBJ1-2	CATGQGTSGYTF	TGTGCCACCGGACAGGGCACATCTGGCTACACCTTC
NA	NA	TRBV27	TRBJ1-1	CASGLHRVEAFF	TGTGCCAGCGGCCTCCACAGGGTTGAAGCTTTCTTT
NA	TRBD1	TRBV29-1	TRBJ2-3	CSASTGAITDTQYF	TGCAGCGCTTCGACAGGGGCCATCACAGATACGCAGTATTTT
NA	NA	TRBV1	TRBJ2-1	CIKGSQGAVGLHNEQFF	TGCATCAAAGGATCGCAGGGGGCTGTGGGACTCCACAATGAGCAGTTCTTC
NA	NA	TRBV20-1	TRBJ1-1	CSAPPPAFF	TGCAGTGCTCCCCCTCCAGCTTTCTTT
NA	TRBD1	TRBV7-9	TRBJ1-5	CASSAQGVQPQHF	TGTGCCAGCAGCGCCCAGGGGGTTCAGCCCCAGCATTTT
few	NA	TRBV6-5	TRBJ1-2	CASSYGSGLNYGYTF	TGTGCCAGCAGTTACGGTTCCGGACTTAACTATGGCTACACCTTC
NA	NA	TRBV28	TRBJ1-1	CASRKTGPREAFF	TGTGCCAGCAGGAAGACAGGCCCGAGGGAAGCTTTCTTT
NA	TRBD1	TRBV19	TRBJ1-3	CASSLQGSGNTIYF	TGTGCCAGTAGTTTACAGGGGTCTGGAAACACCATATATTTT
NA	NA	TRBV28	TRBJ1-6	CASNQNNSPLHF	TGTGCCAGCAATCAAAATAATTCACCCCTCCACTTT
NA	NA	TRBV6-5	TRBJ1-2	CAIAGIQGGGYTF	TGTGCCATTGCCGGCATCCAGGGCGGTGGCTACACCTTC
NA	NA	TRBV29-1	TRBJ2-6	CSVGISGANVLTF	TGCAGCGTTGGTATCAGTGGGGCCAACGTCCTGACTTTC
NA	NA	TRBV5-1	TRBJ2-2	CASSLGDTNTGELFF	TGCGCCAGCAGCTTGGGAGACACGAACACCGGGGAGCTGTTTTTT
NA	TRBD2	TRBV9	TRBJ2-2	CASSVVAGATGELFF	TGTGCCAGCAGCGTAGTAGCGGGGGCTACCGGGGAGCTGTTTTTT
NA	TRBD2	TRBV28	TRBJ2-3	CASRTGGTSTDTQYF	TGTGCCAGCAGAACCGGGGGGACCAGCACAGATACGCAGTATTTT
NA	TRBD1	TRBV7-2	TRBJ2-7	CASSSGTGREQYF	TGTGCCAGCAGCTCCGGGACAGGGCGCGAGCAGTACTTC
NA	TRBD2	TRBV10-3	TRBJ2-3	CATSRSSSGGGTDTQYF	TGTGCCACCAGCCGTTCCTCTAGCGGGGGTGGGACAGATACGCAGTATTTT
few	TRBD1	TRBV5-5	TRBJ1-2	CASSFRGRGNYGYTF	TGTGCCAGCAGTTTTAGGGGGCGCGGTAACTATGGCTACACCTTC
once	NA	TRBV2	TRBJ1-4	CASRRASQTGNEKLFF	TGTGCCAGCAGGAGGGCCTCCCAAACGGGGAATGAAAAACTGTTTTTT
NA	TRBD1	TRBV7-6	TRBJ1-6	CASSQTGSLSPLHF	TGTGCCAGCAGTCAGACAGGGAGTCTTTCACCCCTCCACTTT
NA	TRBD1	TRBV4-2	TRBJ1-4	CASSQDGTGGRNEKLFF	TGTGCCAGCAGCCAAGATGGGACAGGGGGCCGTAATGAAAAACTGTTTTTT
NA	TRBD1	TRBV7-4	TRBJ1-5	CASSLPGQGVGQPQHF	TGTGCCAGCAGCTTACCCGGACAGGGAGTTGGTCAGCCCCAGCATTTT
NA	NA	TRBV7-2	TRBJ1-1	CASSLRGLGTEAFF	TGTGCCAGCAGCTTAAGAGGGCTAGGCACTGAAGCTTTCTTT
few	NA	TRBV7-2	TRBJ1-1	CASSFGFQGRTEAFF	TGTGCCAGCAGCTTTGGTTTCCAGGGTCGTACTGAAGCTTTCTTT
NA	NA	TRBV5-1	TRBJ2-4	CASRDGRESGIQYF	TGCGCCAGCAGGGATGGAAGGGAGTCCGGCATTCAGTACTTC
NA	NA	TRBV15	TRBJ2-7	CATSRPQQGGGEQYF	TGTGCCACCAGCAGACCGCAACAGGGAGGGGGCGAGCAGTACTTC
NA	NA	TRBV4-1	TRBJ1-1	CASSTANSRKTEAFF	TGCGCCAGCAGCACTGCCAACAGCCGGAAGACTGAAGCTTTCTTT
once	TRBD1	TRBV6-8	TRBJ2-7	CASRGQPPYPYEQYF	TGTGCCAGCCGGGGACAGCCACCTTACCCCTACGAGCAGTACTTC
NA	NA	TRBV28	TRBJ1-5	CASSATGLAPQHF	TGTGCCAGCAGTGCCACGGGTCTCGCACCCCAGCATTTT
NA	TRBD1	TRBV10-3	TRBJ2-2	CAINTGTGAGMAGELFF	TGTGCCATCAATACCGGGACAGGGGCTGGAATGGCCGGGGAGCTGTTTTTT
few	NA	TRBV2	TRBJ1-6	CASSEAIRSPLHF	TGTGCCAGCAGTGAAGCGATTCGGTCACCCCTCCACTTT
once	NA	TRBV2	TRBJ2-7	CASTSRVRGEQYF	TGTGCCAGCACATCACGGGTCAGGGGCGAGCAGTACTTC
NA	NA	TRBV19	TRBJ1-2	CASSMVGTQVYGYTF	TGTGCCAGTAGTATGGTGGGCACGCAAGTTTATGGCTACACCTTC